This TCR beta chain appears in the sequencing data of a study of blood T cell repertoires in COVID-19 (dated by TCRdb to the early 2020s). For context, the study as a whole: The collaborator samples originated in the United States, Italy and Spain and spanned the acute and convalescent phases of COVID-19. Where HLA class I and class II types were available, the types were taken from metadata supplied by the sample provider, not from assay-based typing. Subjects who had been exposed to COVID-19, were actively infected with it, or had recovered from it provided the deeply sampled blood TCRbeta repertoires that made up the dataset. Samples came from the ongoing ImmuneRACE study (first 160 participants) plus 1,254 subjects from 6 global collaborators. The repertoires were released in a freely available public database intended as a resource for research on the immune response to SARS-CoV-2. The sample metadata nearly always contained a de-identified subject ID, COVID-19 status, age in years and sex. The prospective study material was composed of cDNA or gDNA derived from T cells, B-cell-depleted T cells, or PBMCs. Overall study results and their limits: How much clinical and demographic metadata was included differed by source and by participant, and the metadata was provided uncurated.

The immunoSEQ Assay, a bias-controlled multiplex PCR, was used to amplify TCRbeta CDR3 regions from genomic DNA. In the authors' own workflow: The number of nucleated cells in each sample was estimated from the amplification of reference gene primers within the assay. Sequence reads were collapsed and filtered to measure the absolute abundance of every unique TCRbeta CDR3 rearrangement. For each sample, productive Simpson clonality was calculated as the square root of Simpson's diversity index across productive rearrangements. TCRdb obtained this table from immuneACCESS and retained in-frame rearrangements with V and J assigned. These tables miss some clones; where compared with another copy, unresolved V genes account for less than half of the shortfall, and the remainder is unexplained. Clonal size and the V and J genes are those of that table, whereas D and trimming came from the DNA. The sample table lists 250,000 or so clones, approximately 85% of them with a count of one. The top ten clonotypes cover around 1.9% of the sample.

Participants in the prospective study were aged 18 to 89 years, lived in 20 to 30 United States geographic areas, and enrolled through a virtual design. In the prospective study, participants were assigned to cohorts based on the clinical history participants reported in a screening survey and a study questionnaire. Recovered participants in ImmuneRACE Cohort 3 were defined as having two consecutive negative NP/OP PCR tests, clearance from a healthcare professional, or resolution of symptoms. Each participant in the prospective study had whole blood, serum and a nasopharyngeal or oropharyngeal swab collected by mobile phlebotomists. Additional blood draws and questionnaires over an approximately 2-month period could optionally be provided by prospective study participants. Prospective study blood samples were shipped either frozen or at room temperature before DNA extraction. Points on this clone: What antigen it recognizes has not been identified. Qualities for individual bases were not recorded, and no much larger clone is one base off.

The CDR3, cysteine through phenylalanine, is 12 amino acids long. The read is trimmed to its CDR3 DNA, 36 bases read in frame from base 1. The germline V gene gives CDR1 as SNHLY and CDR2 as FYNNEI. V lost 8 bases and J lost 7 bases; the stretch between them is 11 bases long. The sequenced material came from PBMCs or T cells enriched from blood (not recorded which). The chain was built from TRBV2 and TRBJ1-4, with the identity of the D gene unclear. The origin of this receptor is a woman in her forties or fifties who had recovered from COVID-19. The nucleotides are TGTGCCAGCGGCCGGGTCGGTGAAAAACTGTTTTTT. Translated, it reads CASGRVGEKLFF. When the CDR3 is completed using the reference TRBV2 and TRBJ1-4 genes on either side, the full variable domain is EPEVTQTPSHQVTQMGQEVILRCVPISNHLYFYWYRQILGQKVEFLVSFYNNEISEKSEIFDDQFSVERPDGSNFTLKIRSTKLEDSAMYFCASGRVGEKLFFGSGTQLSVL.